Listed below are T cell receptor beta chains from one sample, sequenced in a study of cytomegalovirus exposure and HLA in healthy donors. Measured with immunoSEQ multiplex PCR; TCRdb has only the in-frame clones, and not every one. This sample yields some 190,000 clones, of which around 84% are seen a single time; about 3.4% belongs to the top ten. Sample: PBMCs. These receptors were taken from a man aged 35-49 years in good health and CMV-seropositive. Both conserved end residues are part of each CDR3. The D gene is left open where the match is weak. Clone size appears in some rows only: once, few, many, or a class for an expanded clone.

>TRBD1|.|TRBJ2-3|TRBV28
TGTGCCAGCAGGACAGGGGGCGAAGATACGCAGTATTTT
CASRTGGEDTQYF
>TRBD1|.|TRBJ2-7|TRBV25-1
TGTGCCAGCTCTGCTGGGACAGGGATCTACGAGCAGTACTTC
CASSAGTGIYEQYF
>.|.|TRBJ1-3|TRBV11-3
TGTGCCAGCAGCCAAACAGGGAACTCTGGAAACACCATATATTTT
CASSQTGNSGNTIYF
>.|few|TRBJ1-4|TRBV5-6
TGTGCCAGCAGCGGTAGACAGGAAGGTTATGAAAAACTGTTTTTT
CASSGRQEGYEKLFF
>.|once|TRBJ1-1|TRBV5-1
TGCGCCAGCAGCTTGTCGGCAGGGTTGAGCACTGAAGCTTTCTTT
CASSLSAGLSTEAFF
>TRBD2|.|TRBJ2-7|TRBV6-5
TGTGCCAGCAGTTACACCTCTAGCGGGGGAAGCTACGAGCAGTACTTC
CASSYTSSGGSYEQYF
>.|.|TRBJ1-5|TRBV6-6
TGTGCCAGCAGTACACCAAATCAGCCCCAGCATTTT
CASSTPNQPQHF
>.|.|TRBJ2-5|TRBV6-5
TGTGCCAGCAGTAACGGTGGGCAGGGTGAGGAGACCCAGTACTTC
CASSNGGQGEETQYF
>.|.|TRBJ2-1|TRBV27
TGTGCCAGCAGTCAAAGCGGGTTCAATGAGCAGTTCTTC
CASSQSGFNEQFF
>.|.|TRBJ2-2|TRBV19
TGTGCCAGTAGTAACCTAGTTACCGGGGAGCTGTTTTTT
CASSNLVTGELFF
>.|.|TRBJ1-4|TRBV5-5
TGTGCCAGCAGCGCCCGACAGGCAACTAATGAAAAACTGTTTTTT
CASSARQATNEKLFF
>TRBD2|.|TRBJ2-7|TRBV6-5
TGTGCCAGCAGTTCCCCCGGGGGGGCCACCCAGTACTTC
CASSSPGGATQYF
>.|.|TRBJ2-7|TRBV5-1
TGCGCCAGCAGCTACCGGGACACTGGAATCTACGAGCAGTACTTC
CASSYRDTGIYEQYF
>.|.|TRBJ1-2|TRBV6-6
TGTGCCAGCAGTCGAGCTGGGGAGTACTATGGCTACACCTTC
CASSRAGEYYGYTF
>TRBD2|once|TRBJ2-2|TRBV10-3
TGTGCCATCAGTGAGTCCGCTAGCGGGAGTTTTATGTCCGGGGAGCTGTTTTTT
CAISESASGSFMSGELFF
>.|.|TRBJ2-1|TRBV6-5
TGTGCCAGCAGTCTACTAGTCAACAATGAGCAGTTCTTC
CASSLLVNNEQFF
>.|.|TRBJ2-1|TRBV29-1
TGCAGCGCTGCATTGGGCTTTGAGCAGTTCTTC
CSAALGFEQFF
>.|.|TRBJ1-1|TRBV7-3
TGTGCCAGCAGCTTATCGCAGGGAACTGAAGCTTTCTTT
CASSLSQGTEAFF
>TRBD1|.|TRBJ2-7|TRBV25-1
TGTGCCAGCAGTGAACGTGGGACAGGGGGGAGTGAGCAGTACTTC
CASSERGTGGSEQYF
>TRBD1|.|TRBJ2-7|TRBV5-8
TGTGCCAGCAGAGAACAGGGGGCTTACGAGCAGTACTTC
CASREQGAYEQYF
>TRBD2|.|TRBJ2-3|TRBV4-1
TGCGCCAGCAGCCACCCTAGCGGGACGCTCACAGATACGCAGTATTTT
CASSHPSGTLTDTQYF
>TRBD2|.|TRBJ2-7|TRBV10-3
TGTGCCATCAGTAAAGGACTAGCGGGAGGAAGGGGTGGTTACGAGCAGTACTTC
CAISKGLAGGRGGYEQYF
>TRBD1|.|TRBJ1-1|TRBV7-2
TGTGCCAGCAGCCCTCGGGACAGGATTTCTGAAGCTTTCTTT
CASSPRDRISEAFF
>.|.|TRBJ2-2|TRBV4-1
TGCGCCAGCAGCCAAGAAGGACACCAGAACACCGGGGAGCTGTTTTTT
CASSQEGHQNTGELFF
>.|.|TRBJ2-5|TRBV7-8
TGTGCCAGCAGCTTAGGGCAGGGGGACTTAAAGACCCAGTACTTC
CASSLGQGDLKTQYF
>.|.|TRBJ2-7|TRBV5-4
TGTGCCAGCAGCCTCGACAACTTCTACGAGCAGTACTTC
CASSLDNFYEQYF
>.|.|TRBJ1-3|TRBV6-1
TGTGCCACCGAGGCTCCTCTGACTGGAAACACCATATATTTT
CATEAPLTGNTIYF
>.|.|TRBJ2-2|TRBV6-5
TGTGCCAGCAGTTACTGGGGCGGCACCGGGGAGCTGTTTTTT
CASSYWGGTGELFF
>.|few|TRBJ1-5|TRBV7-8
TGTGCCAGCAGGGATGACACCGGCAATCAGCCCCAGCATTTT
CASRDDTGNQPQHF
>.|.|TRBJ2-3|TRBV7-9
TGTGCCAGCATCCGACTGCCTTTTGAGACAGATACGCAGTATTTT
CASIRLPFETDTQYF
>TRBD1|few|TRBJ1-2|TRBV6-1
TGTGCCAGCAGTGAAGGGACAGGAGGCCTCCTTGGGGGCTACACCTTC
CASSEGTGGLLGGYTF
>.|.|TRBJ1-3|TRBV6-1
TGTGCCAGCAGTGCGGTGCAGGTCTCTGGAAACACCATATATTTT
CASSAVQVSGNTIYF
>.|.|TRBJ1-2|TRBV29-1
TGCAGCGTTGAGGGTTTGACTAACCGGACGGGCTACACCTTC
CSVEGLTNRTGYTF
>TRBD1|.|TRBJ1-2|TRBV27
TGTGCCAGCAGCCGACAGGGGGCGACGAAAGGCTACACCTTC
CASSRQGATKGYTF
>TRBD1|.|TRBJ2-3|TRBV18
TGTGCCAGCTCCCAAGAGACAGGGGCCCTCACAGATACGCAGTATTTT
CASSQETGALTDTQYF
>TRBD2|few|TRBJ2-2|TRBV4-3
TGCGCCAGCAGGCATAGCGGGAGTACCGGGGAGCTGTTTTTT
CASRHSGSTGELFF
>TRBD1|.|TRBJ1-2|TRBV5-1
TGCGCCAGCAGCTACTGGACAGGACCGACTAACTATGGCTACACCTTC
CASSYWTGPTNYGYTF
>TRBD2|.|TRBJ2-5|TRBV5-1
TGCGCCAGCAGCCTAACTAGCGGGCAAGAGACCCAGTACTTC
CASSLTSGQETQYF
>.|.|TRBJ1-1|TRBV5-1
TGCGCCAGCAGATCCGACGTGGGCATGAACACTGAAGCTTTCTTT
CASRSDVGMNTEAFF
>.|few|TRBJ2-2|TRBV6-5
TGTGCCAGCAGTTACTCGTCGGGGGTGGGAACCGGGGAGCTGTTTTTT
CASSYSSGVGTGELFF
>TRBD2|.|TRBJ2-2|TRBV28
TGTGCCAGCAGTGAGGGACTAGCGGGAGACTTAGGGGAGCTGTTCTTT
CASSEGLAGDLGELFF
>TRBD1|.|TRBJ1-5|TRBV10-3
TGTGCCATCAGTGGGGACAGGCAGCCCCAGCATTTT
CAISGDRQPQHF
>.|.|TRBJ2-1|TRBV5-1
TGCGCCAGCAGCTTGGGCACGGGGTTCTACAATGAGCAGTTCTTC
CASSLGTGFYNEQFF
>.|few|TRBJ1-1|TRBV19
TGTGCCAGTAGTATAGATGGCAGGGAGAACACTGAAGCTTTCTTT
CASSIDGRENTEAFF
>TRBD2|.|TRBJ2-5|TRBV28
TGTGCCAGCAGCAGACTAGCGGGAGCCCTCCAAGAGACCCAGTACTTC
CASSRLAGALQETQYF
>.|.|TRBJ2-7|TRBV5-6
TGTGCCAGCAGTAGACAGGCCCTTTACGAGCAGTACTTC
CASSRQALYEQYF
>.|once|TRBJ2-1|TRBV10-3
TGTGCCATCAGCGGTAGCGTTGTCAATGAGCAGTTCTTC
CAISGSVVNEQFF
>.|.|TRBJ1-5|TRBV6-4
TGTGCCAGCAGTGTATCCGGGGATAGCGGTCAGCCCCAGCATTTT
CASSVSGDSGQPQHF
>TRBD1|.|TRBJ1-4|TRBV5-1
TGCGCCAGCAGCCAACACCGGGACAGGGGGCATCCTAATGAAAAACTGTTTTTT
CASSQHRDRGHPNEKLFF